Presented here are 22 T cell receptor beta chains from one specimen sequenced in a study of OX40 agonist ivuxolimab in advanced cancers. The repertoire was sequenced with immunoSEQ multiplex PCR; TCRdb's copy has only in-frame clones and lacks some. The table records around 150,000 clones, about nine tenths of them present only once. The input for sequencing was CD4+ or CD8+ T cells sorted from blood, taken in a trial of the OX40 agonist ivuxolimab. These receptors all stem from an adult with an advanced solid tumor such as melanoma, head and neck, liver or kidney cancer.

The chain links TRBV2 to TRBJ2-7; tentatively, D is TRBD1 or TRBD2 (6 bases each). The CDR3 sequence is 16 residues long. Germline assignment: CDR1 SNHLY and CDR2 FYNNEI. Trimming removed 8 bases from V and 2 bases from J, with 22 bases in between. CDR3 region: CASGGRDPNNPYEQYF. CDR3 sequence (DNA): TGTGCCAGCGGGGGGCGGGACCCCAACAACCCCTACGAGCAGTACTTC.

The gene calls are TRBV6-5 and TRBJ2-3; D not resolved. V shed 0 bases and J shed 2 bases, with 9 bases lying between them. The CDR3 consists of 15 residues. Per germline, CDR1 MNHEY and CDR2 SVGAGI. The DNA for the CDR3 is TGTGCCAGCAGTTACTCGAGGCAGCTCACAGATACGCAGTATTTT. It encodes CASSYSRQLTDTQYF.

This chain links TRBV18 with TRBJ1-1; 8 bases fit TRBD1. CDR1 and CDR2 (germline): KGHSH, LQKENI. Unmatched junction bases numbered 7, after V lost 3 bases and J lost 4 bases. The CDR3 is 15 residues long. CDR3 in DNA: TGTGCCAGCTCACCGCTACAGGGGGGGACCACTGAAGCTTTCTTT. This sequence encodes CASSPLQGGTTEAFF.

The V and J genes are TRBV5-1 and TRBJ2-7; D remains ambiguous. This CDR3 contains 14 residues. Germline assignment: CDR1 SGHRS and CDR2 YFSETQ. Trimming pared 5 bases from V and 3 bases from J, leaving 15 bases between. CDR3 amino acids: CASRRSELHYEQYF. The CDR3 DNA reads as TGCGCCAGCAGGCGGTCAGAATTACACTACGAGCAGTACTTC.

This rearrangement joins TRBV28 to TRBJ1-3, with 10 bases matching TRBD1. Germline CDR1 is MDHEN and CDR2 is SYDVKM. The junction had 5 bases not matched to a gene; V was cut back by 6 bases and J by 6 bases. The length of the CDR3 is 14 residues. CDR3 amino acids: CASRAGTGANTIYF. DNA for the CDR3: TGTGCCAGCAGAGCCGGGACAGGGGCAAACACCATATATTTT.

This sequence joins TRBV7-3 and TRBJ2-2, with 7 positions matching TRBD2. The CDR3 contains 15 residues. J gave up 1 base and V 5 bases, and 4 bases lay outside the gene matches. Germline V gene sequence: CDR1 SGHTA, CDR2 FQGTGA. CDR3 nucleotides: TGTGCCAGCAGCCACGCTAGCGGGAACACCGGGGAGCTGTTTTTT. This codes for CASSHASGNTGELFF.

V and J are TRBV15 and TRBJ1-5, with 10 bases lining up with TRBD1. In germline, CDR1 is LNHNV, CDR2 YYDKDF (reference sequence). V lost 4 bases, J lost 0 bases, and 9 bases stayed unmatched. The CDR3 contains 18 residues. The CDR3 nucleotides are TGTGCCACCAGCAATTGGACAGGGGGAGTGGATAGCAATCAGCCCCAGCATTTT. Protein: CATSNWTGGVDSNQPQHF.

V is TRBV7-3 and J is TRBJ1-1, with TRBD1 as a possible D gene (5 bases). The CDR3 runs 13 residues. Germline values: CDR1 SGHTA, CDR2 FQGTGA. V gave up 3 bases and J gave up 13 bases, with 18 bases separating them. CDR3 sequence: CASSFETVRDLFF. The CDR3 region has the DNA TGTGCCAGCAGCTTCGAAACGGTTCGGGACCTTTTCTTT.

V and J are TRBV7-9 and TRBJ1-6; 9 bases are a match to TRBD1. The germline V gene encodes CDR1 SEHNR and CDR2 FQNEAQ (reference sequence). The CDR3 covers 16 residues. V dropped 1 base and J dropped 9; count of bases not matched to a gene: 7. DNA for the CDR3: TGTGCCAGCAGCTTAGTAGAGGGACAGGGCCTTTCACCCCTCCACTTT. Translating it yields CASSLVEGQGLSPLHF.

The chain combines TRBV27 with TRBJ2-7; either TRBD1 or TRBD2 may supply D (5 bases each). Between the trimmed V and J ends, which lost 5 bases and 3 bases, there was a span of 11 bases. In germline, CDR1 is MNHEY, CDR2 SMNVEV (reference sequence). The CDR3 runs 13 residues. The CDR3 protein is CASSTRGGYEQYF. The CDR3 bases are TGTGCCAGCAGTACTCGTGGGGGCTACGAGCAGTACTTC.

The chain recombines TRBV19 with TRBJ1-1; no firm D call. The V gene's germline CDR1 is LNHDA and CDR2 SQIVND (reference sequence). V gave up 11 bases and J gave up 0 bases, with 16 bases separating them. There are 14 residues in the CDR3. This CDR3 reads CAVAPDRLNTEAFF. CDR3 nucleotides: TGTGCCGTAGCCCCAGACCGCCTGAACACTGAAGCTTTCTTT.

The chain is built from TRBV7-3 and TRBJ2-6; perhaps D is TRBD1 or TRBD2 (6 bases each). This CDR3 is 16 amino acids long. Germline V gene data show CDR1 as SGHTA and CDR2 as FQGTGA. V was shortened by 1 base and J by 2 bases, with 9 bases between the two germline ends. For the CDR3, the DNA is TGTGCCAGCAGCTTAATGGAGGGGGCTGGGGCCAACGTCCTGACTTTC. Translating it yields CASSLMEGAGANVLTF.

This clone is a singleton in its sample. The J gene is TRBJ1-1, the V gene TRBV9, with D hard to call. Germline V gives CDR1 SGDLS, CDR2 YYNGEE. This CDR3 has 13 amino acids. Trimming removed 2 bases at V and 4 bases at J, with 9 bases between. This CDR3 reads CASSVQRATEAFF. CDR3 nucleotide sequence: TGTGCCAGCAGCGTCCAGCGTGCCACTGAAGCTTTCTTT.

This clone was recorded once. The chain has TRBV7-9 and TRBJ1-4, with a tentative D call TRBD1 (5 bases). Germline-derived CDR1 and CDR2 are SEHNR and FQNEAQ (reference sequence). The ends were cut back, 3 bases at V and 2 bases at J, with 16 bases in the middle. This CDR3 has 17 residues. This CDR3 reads CASSFGDPGGTNEKLFF. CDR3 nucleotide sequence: TGTGCCAGCAGCTTTGGTGATCCGGGGGGTACTAATGAAAAACTGTTTTTT.

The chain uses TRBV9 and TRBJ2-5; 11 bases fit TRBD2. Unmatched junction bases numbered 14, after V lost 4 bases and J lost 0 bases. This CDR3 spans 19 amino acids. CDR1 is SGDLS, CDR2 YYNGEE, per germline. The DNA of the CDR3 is TGTGCCAGCAGCTCCGGGACTAGCGGATCTTACGGGCACCAAGAGACCCAGTACTTC. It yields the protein CASSSGTSGSYGHQETQYF.

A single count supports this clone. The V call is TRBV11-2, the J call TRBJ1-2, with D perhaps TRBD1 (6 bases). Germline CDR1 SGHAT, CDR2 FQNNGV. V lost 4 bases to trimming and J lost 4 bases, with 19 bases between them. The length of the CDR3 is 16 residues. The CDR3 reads CASSYFKEGGGYGYTF. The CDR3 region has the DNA TGTGCCAGCAGCTATTTTAAGGAAGGGGGAGGCTATGGCTACACCTTC.

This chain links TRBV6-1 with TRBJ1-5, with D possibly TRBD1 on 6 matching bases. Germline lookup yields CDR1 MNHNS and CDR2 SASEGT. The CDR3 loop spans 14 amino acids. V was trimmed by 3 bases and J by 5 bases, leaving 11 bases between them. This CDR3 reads CASSDTGLYQPQHF. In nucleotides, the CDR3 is TGTGCCAGCAGTGATACAGGGTTGTATCAGCCCCAGCATTTT.

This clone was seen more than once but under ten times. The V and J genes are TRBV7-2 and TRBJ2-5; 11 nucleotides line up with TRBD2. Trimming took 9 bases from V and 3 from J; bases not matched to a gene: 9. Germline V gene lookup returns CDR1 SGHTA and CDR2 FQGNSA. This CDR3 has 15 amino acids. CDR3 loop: CASKLLAGEEETQYF. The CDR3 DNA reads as TGTGCCAGTAAGTTACTAGCGGGAGAGGAAGAGACCCAGTACTTC.

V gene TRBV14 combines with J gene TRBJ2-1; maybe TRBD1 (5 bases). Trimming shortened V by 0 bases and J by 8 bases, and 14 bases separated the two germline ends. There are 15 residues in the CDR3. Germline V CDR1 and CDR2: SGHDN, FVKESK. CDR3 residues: CASSQDSSRAHEQFF. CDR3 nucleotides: TGTGCCAGCAGCCAAGATTCCAGCAGGGCCCATGAGCAGTTCTTC.

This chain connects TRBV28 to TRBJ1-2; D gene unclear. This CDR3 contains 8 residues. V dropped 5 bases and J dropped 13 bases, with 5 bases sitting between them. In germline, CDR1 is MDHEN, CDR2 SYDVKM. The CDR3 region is CASSPRTF. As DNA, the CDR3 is TGTGCCAGCAGTCCCCGCACCTTC.

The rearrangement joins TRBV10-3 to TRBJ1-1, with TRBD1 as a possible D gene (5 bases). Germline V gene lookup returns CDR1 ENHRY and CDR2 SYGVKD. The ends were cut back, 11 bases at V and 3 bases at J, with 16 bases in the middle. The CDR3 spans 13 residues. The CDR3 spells CAVQIQGDTEAFF. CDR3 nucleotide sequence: TGTGCCGTTCAAATTCAGGGTGACACTGAAGCTTTCTTT.

For the CDR3, the DNA is TGTGCCAGCTCACCACTGGGAGGGGGACATTCAGATACGCAGTATTTT. Amino acid sequence: CASSPLGGGHSDTQYF. The chain uses TRBV18 and TRBJ2-3; weak D call: TRBD2 (7 bases). CDR3 length: 16 residues. Deletions cut 1 base from V and 4 bases from J, with 15 bases between. Germline V lookup: CDR1 KGHSH, CDR2 LQKENI.